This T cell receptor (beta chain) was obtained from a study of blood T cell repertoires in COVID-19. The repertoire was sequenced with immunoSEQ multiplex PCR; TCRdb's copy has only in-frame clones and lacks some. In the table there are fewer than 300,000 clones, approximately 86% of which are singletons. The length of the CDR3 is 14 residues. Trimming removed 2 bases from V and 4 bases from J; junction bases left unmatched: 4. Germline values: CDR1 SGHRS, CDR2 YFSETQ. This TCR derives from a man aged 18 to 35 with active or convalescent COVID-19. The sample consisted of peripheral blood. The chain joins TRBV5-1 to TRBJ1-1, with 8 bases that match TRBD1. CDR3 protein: CASSFQGAFTEAFF. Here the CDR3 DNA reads TGCGCCAGCAGCTTCCAGGGGGCCTTCACTGAAGCTTTCTTT.